This TCR beta chain derives from a study of vaccination and CD4 T cells after COVID-19 (dated by TCRdb to between 2021 and 2022). Describing the broader study: SARS-CoV-2 positivity had been established in the convalescent patients by nasal swab PCR, and mild disease was recorded in several of these patients and severe disease in one. In more than eight COVID-19 convalescent patients and a handful of infection-naive healthy vaccine recipients, researchers compared the spike-specific CD4+ TCR repertoire from before mRNA vaccination with the repertoire from after. Culture stimuli were overlapping spike peptide pools from SARS-CoV-2 and from the common cold coronaviruses HCoV-NL63, HCoV-OC43 and HCoV-229E. Post-vaccine blood samples were obtained a median of around 74 days after the second vaccine dose, with a range of about 14 to 241 days. Post-COVID blood samples were collected from convalescent patients a median of approximately 93 days after diagnosis, with a range of about 30 to 161 days. Control cultures used a CEFX viral epitope pool as positive control, an HIV-1 Nef peptide pool as negative control, or no peptide. Each participant got two doses of either the Pfizer-BioNTech BNT162b2 vaccine (n=8) or the Moderna mRNA-1273 vaccine (n=2). The convalescent cohort comprised six males and four females, including two Hispanic individuals, seven Caucasians, two Asians and one multiracial person.

This clonotype was picked up a small number of times. Its binding antigen is unknown. No per-base quality is available; no much larger clone lies one base away. This specimen's treatment or condition label, interpreted: approximately 10-day PBMC culture with coronavirus spike peptide pools or control peptides (ViraFEST assay). The ViraFEST assay was used in the study, in which antigen-specific T cells were expanded with peptide pools and expanded clonotypes were subsequently identified by TCR sequencing. The convalescent patients' positive SARS-CoV-2 PCR tests were from March to December 2020, which was before the Alpha, Beta and Delta variants emerged in the United States. About 2 million PBMCs per well were cultured in IMDM with roughly 5% human AB serum and about 9.2 IU/ml IL-2, plus 10 ug/ml peptide pools. On days 3 and 7, half of the culture medium was replaced with fresh IL-2-containing medium. CD4+ T cells were isolated after approximately ten days of culture through negative selection using the EasySep CD4+ T cell isolation kit. Ficoll-Paque Plus gradient centrifugation was used to isolate PBMCs from whole blood, and the isolated PBMCs were then either used fresh or cryopreserved at -140C. Triplicate wells were generally used for each culture condition.

Paper-wide results and their limitations: Nearly all vaccine-specific clones in convalescent patients (304 of 307) were mono-reactive for SARS-CoV-2 spike rather than cross-reactive with common cold coronaviruses. Among convalescent patients, a median roughly 90% of the SARS-CoV-2-reactive clones seen after vaccination appeared only after vaccination, which suggests priming specific to the vaccine. The median number of SARS-CoV-2-reactive clonotypes rose from 20 to 25 after infection to around 40 after vaccination, but the change was not significant. Only a relatively small number of convalescent patients were included in the study, and early timepoints following natural infection were not analyzed.

Counted from cysteine to phenylalanine, this CDR3 has 14 amino acids. Only the CDR3 portion is preserved as DNA: 42 bases, with reading frame beginning at the first base. Clipping removes 6 bases from V and 4 bases from J, with 7 as the unmatched junction base count. Sequences MNHNS (CDR1) and SASEGT (CDR2) are obtained from the germline V gene. The method behind the library was PCR. DNA from cultured CD4+ T cells was subjected to TCR sequencing with the Oncomine TCR Beta short-read assay at the Johns Hopkins FTIC core. Genomic DNA was extracted from the cultured CD4+ T cells with the QIAamp micro DNA kit. Oncomine TCR Beta libraries made from cultured CD4+ T cells were pooled using unique dual indexes and sequenced on an Illumina iSeq 100. In the original analysis: Non-productive sequences were filtered out, and CDR3s that did not start with C, did not end with F or W, or were shorter than 7 amino acids were discarded. The MANAFEST web application was used to identify antigen-specific clonotypes by comparing peptide-stimulated wells against reference wells and other culture wells. To be called positive, a clone needed an FDR below 0.05, an odds ratio above 5, and a productive frequency above 0.1% in at least two of three replicate wells. Cross-reactive clonotypes were defined as significantly expanded in both SARS-CoV-2 spike wells and at least one common cold coronavirus spike condition. CDR3 homology was assessed with Levenshtein distances (stringdist) and unrooted phylogenetic trees (ape) in R version 3.6.1. The public reads were reanalyzed by TCRdb: fastp trimming at Q25, MiXCR alignment, in-frame beta chains only. All rows with the same CDR3 protein become a single entry with the most common DNA and genes. In this record, the V and J calls reflect TCRdb's handling and not the investigators' own analysis. The sample table holds around 20,000 distinct CDR3 sequences, of which 70% were seen once. 8.6% of the sample comes from the top ten.

The sample taken for sequencing was CD4+ T cells from blood, cultured in vitro. The rearrangement combines TRBV6-1 with TRBJ1-2, with TRBD1 identical over 8 junction bases. The sequence derives from a human donor who had recovered from COVID-19. The CDR3 region has the sequence CASSGQGAGYGYTF. Here is the DNA: TGTGCCAGCAGCGGACAGGGCGCGGGCTATGGCTACACCTTC.